The source of this T cell receptor beta chain is a study of T-cell reconstitution after alpha-beta-depleted transplantation in children. This clonotype was counted many times. The TCRbeta library was prepared with unique molecular identifiers. TCRdb recomputed calls from the PCR reads with MiXCR, one row per CDR3 protein. Of a few hundred thousand distinct CDR3 sequences listed, about 9.5% were seen once; the top ten hold 5% to 7%. The germline V gene has CDR1 LGHDT and CDR2 YNNKEL (reference sequence). Losses at the gene ends were 4 bases for V and 4 bases for J; bases not matched to a gene: 3. The CDR3 is 13 amino acids.

Sequencing was performed on PBMCs from the stem cell graft donor, taken from the stem cell graft. This chain joins TRBV3-1 and TRBJ1-2, with 7 nucleotides matching TRBD1. This clonotype was sampled from a human donor who donated a stem cell graft to a child with acute lymphoblastic leukemia. CDR3 protein: CASSPPGGYGYTF. The DNA for the CDR3 is TGTGCCAGCAGCCCTCCAGGGGGCTATGGCTACACCTTC.